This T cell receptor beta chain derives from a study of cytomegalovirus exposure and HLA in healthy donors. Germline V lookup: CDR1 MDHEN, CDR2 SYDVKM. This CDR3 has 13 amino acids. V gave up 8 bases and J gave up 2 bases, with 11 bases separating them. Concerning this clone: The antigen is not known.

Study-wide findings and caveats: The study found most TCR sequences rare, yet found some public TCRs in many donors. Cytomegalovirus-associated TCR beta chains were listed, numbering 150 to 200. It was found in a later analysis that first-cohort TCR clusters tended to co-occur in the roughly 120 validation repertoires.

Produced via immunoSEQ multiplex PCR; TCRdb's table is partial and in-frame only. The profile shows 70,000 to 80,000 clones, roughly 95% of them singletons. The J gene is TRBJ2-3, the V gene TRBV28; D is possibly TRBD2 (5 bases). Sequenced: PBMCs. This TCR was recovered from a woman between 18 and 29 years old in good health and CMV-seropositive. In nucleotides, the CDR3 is TGTGCCAGCTCGAGGGTACTCACAGATACGCAGTATTTT. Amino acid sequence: CASSRVLTDTQYF.